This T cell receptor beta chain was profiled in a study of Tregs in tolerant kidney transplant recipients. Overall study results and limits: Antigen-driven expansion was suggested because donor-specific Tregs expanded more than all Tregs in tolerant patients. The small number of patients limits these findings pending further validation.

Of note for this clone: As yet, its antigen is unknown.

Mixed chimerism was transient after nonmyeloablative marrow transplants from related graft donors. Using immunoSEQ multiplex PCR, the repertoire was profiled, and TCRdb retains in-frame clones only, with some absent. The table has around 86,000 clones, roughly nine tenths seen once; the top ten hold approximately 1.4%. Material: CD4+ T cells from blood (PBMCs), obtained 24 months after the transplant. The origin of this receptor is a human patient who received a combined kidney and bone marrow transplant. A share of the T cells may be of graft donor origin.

This CDR3 reads CAWGWREWSYEQYF. In nucleotides, the CDR3 is TGTGCCTGGGGGTGGAGAGAGTGGTCCTACGAGCAGTACTTC. The chain uses TRBV30 and TRBJ2-5; D ambiguous. The DNA end lines up better with TRBJ2-7; the J call may be wrong. Germline V gene lookup returns CDR1 GTSNPN and CDR2 SVGIG (reference sequence). The CDR3 is made up of 14 amino acids.